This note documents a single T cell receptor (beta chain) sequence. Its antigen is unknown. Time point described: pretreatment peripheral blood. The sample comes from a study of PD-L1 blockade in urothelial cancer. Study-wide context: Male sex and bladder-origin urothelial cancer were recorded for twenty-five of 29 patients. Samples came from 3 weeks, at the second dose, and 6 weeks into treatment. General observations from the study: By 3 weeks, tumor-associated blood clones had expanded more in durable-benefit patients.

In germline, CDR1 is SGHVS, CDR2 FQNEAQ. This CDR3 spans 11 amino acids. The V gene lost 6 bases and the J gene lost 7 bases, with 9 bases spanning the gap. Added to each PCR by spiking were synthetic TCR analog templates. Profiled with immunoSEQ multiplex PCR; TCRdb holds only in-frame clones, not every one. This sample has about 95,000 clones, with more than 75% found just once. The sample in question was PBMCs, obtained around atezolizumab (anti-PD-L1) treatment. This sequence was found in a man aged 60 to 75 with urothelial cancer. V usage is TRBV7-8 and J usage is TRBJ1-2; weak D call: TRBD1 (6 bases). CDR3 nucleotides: TGTGCCAGCAGGACCAGGGGTGGCTACACCTTC. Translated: CASRTRGGYTF.